The 15 T cell receptor beta chains below were found in one sample sequenced in a study of cytomegalovirus exposure and HLA in healthy donors. Primers for the PCR totalled 60 Vbeta and 13 Jbeta. Sequenced by immunoSEQ multiplex PCR; TCRdb stores in-frame clones only, minus some. The sample shows approximately 89,000 clones, about 75% of them seen only once. Input material: PBMCs. The receptors stem from a man younger than 45 in good health and CMV-seropositive.

This chain links TRBV30 with TRBJ2-7; D is perhaps TRBD2 (5 bases). The CDR3 sequence is 13 residues long. CDR1 and CDR2 from the germline V gene are GTSNPN and SVGIG (reference sequence). V was pared by 1 base and J by 4 bases, with 11 bases between. The CDR3: CAWSGPGGYEQYF. The CDR3 DNA follows: TGTGCCTGGAGTGGACCTGGCGGGTACGAGCAGTACTTC.

The chain is built from TRBV29-1 and TRBJ1-2, with D perhaps matching TRBD1 (6 bases). This CDR3 spans 13 amino acids. V lost 6 bases, J lost 5 bases, and 16 bases lay in between. Germline V gene sequence: CDR1 SQVTM, CDR2 ANQGSEA. CDR3 loop: CSVATGITYGYTF. CDR3 DNA sequence: TGCAGCGTGGCTACAGGGATTACATATGGCTACACCTTC.

The V and J genes are TRBV25-1 and TRBJ2-7, with TRBD1 matching over 10 bases. This CDR3 region has 15 residues. Germline trimming cut 3 bases from V and 4 bases from J; bases unmatched to any gene: 6. Germline-derived CDR1 and CDR2 are MGHDK and SYGVNS. The CDR3 is CASSDPGQGKYEQYF. In DNA, the CDR3 is TGTGCCAGCAGTGATCCGGGACAGGGGAAGTACGAGCAGTACTTC.

This chain joins TRBV28 and TRBJ1-5; TRBD1 matches at 8 bases. The ends lost 2 bases at V and 2 bases at J; junction bases unmatched: 2. Per germline, CDR1 MDHEN and CDR2 SYDVKM. The CDR3 sequence is 15 residues long. CDR3 nucleotide sequence: TGTGCCAGCAGTTTAGCACAGGGGGGCAATCAGCCCCAGCATTTT. Its translation is CASSLAQGGNQPQHF.

As concerns this clone: Its ends do not fully match the called genes, so a read error is possible. The chain uses TRBV6-5 and TRBJ2-7, with D perhaps matching TRBD2 (5 bases). Germline V gives CDR1 MNHEY, CDR2 SVGAGI. The CDR3 is 10 residues long. CDR3 region: CASARETLRF. The CDR3 nucleotides read TGTGCCAGCGCCCGGGAAACCCTCCGCTTC.

CDR3 coding DNA: TGCAGCGTTGAAACCTGGCGGACAGGGGCCTATGGCTACACCTTC. Amino acids: CSVETWRTGAYGYTF. The rearrangement uses TRBV29-1 and TRBJ1-2; TRBD1 matches 9 bases. V lost 2 bases to trimming and J lost 4 bases; unmatched junction nucleotides: 8. CDR3 length: 15 amino acids. Germline lookup yields CDR1 SQVTM and CDR2 ANQGSEA.

This rearrangement joins TRBV4-3 to TRBJ1-2; the match to TRBD1 covers 7 bases. With 3 bases clipped from V and 7 bases from J, the junction kept 14 bases outside the gene matches. There are 16 residues in the CDR3. CDR1 is LGHNA and CDR2 is YSLEER in the germline V gene. The CDR3 nucleotides are TGCGCCAGCAGCCAGGCCCGGGACAGCCCTTTTAGTGGCTACACCTTC. Protein sequence: CASSQARDSPFSGYTF.

The V call is TRBV5-6, the J call TRBJ2-7; no clear D. The CDR3 has 11 residues. V was pared by 0 bases and J by 6 bases, with 4 bases between. Germline V gene data show CDR1 as SGHDT and CDR2 as YYEEEE. The CDR3 sequence is CASSLGGEQYF. In DNA form, the CDR3 reads TGTGCCAGCAGCTTGGGCGGCGAGCAGTACTTC.

The rearrangement links TRBV11-1 to TRBJ2-6, with 7 bases matching TRBD1. The CDR3 extends over 17 amino acids. The ends lost 2 bases at V and 0 bases at J; junction bases unmatched: 4. Germline-derived CDR1 and CDR2 are SGHAT and FQDESV (reference sequence). The CDR3 sequence: CASSLRQGNSGANVLTF. The CDR3 nucleotides are TGTGCCAGCAGCTTAAGACAGGGAAACTCTGGGGCCAACGTCCTGACTTTC.

This clone was seen just once. The V call is TRBV30, the J call TRBJ2-5; maybe TRBD2 (6 bases). Trimming cost V 5 bases and J 4 bases, with 20 bases left between them. Germline loops: CDR1 GTSNPN, CDR2 SVGIG (reference sequence). The CDR3 spans 15 residues. CDR3 protein: CAWDGMGGPRETQYF. CDR3 nucleotide sequence: TGTGCCTGGGACGGGATGGGGGGACCCCGAGAGACCCAGTACTTC.

The chain combines TRBV4-1 with TRBJ1-6; no clear D. Germline CDR1 and CDR2: MGHRA and YSYEKL. V shed 4 bases and J shed 9 bases, with 22 bases lying between them. The CDR3 length is 17 residues. The CDR3 DNA follows: TGCGCCAGCAGCCTATGGACCTATGGGGAGGCTACTTCACCCCTCCACTTT. Protein: CASSLWTYGEATSPLHF.

The chain carries TRBV18 and TRBJ1-2; D ambiguous. The V end lost 2 bases, the J end lost 7 bases, and 14 bases lay between the germline ends. The germline CDR1 and CDR2 sequences are KGHSH and LQKENI. The CDR3 has 14 residues. The CDR3 here is CASSPAGPNSGYTF. CDR3 bases: TGTGCCAGCTCACCAGCAGGTCCCAACAGTGGCTACACCTTC.

This sequence joins TRBV7-9 and TRBJ2-7; TRBD2 matches 7 bases. Germline CDR1 and CDR2: SEHNR and FQNEAQ (reference sequence). This CDR3 comprises 14 residues. Losses at the gene ends were 5 bases for V and 3 bases for J; bases not matched to a gene: 7. In nucleotides, the CDR3 is TGTGCCAGCAGCCGAGAAGCGGGGATCTACGAGCAGTACTTC. Translation: CASSREAGIYEQYF.

The CDR3 region is CASSPGTGAYNYGYTF. The CDR3 bases are TGCGCCAGCAGCCCCGGGACAGGGGCTTATAACTATGGCTACACCTTC. The chain joins TRBV5-1 to TRBJ1-2, with 10 positions matching TRBD1. The germline gives CDR1 SGHRS, CDR2 YFSETQ. The CDR3 sequence is 16 residues long. The V and J ends lost 4 bases and 1 base, in that order; junction bases with no gene match: 7.

The gene calls are TRBV7-3 and TRBJ2-1; TRBD1 matches at 8 bases. Unmatched junction bases numbered 4, after V lost 2 bases and J lost 7 bases. The germline V gene encodes CDR1 SGHTA and CDR2 FQGTGA. The CDR3 is 14 amino acids. For the CDR3, the DNA is TGTGCCAGCAGCTTAGCCGACAGGGGTAATGAGCAGTTCTTC. Encoded protein: CASSLADRGNEQFF.